One and the same sample provided the 27 T cell receptor beta chains below, sequenced in a study of cytomegalovirus exposure and HLA in healthy donors. It was with 60 Vbeta and 13 Jbeta primers that the PCR ran. TCRdb's copy holds only in-frame clones and misses some; the assay was immunoSEQ multiplex PCR. The profile covers approximately 160,000 clones, with more than 60% appearing a single time and around 7% taken by the ten largest. Source material: PBMCs. The receptors were gathered from a woman aged 40 to 49 in good health and CMV-seropositive.

V is TRBV27 and J is TRBJ2-5, with 8 bases fitting TRBD2. The last part of the DNA fits TRBJ2-7 better; the J call may be wrong. CDR1 and CDR2 (germline): MNHEY, SMNVEV (reference sequence). There are 15 residues in the CDR3. CDR3 DNA: TGTGCCAGCAGCACCTGGACTAGCAACGCTCTCGAGCAGTACTTC. This encodes CASSTWTSNALEQYF.

The chain combines TRBV9 with TRBJ1-6; possibly TRBD1 for D (5 bases). This CDR3 spans 14 amino acids. CDR1 is SGDLS and CDR2 is YYNGEE in the germline V gene. Trimming left V 2 bases short and J 7 bases short, with 10 bases between. This chain's CDR3 is CASSVGTDNSPLHF. The CDR3 DNA sequence: TGTGCCAGCAGCGTTGGGACTGACAATTCACCCCTCCACTTT.

In this sample, this clone turned up a few times. The chain employs TRBV19 and TRBJ1-5; D gene unclear. The CDR3 consists of 14 residues. The V gene lost 6 bases and the J gene lost 5 bases, with 14 bases spanning the gap. Germline V gene sequence: CDR1 LNHDA, CDR2 SQIVND (reference sequence). CDR3 in amino acids: CASRQRHRDQPQHF. The CDR3, as DNA: TGTGCCAGTAGACAGAGACACCGCGATCAGCCCCAGCATTTT.

This clone has more than one count but fewer than ten. The V and J genes are TRBV4-2 and TRBJ2-1; tentative D call: TRBD2 (5 bases). This CDR3 has 13 residues. Trimming took 2 bases from V and 7 from J, leaving 9 bases between them. Germline values: CDR1 LGHNA, CDR2 YNFKEQ. CDR3 nucleotide sequence: TGTGCCAGCAGCCAACTACTAGGGAATGAGCAGTTCTTC. This codes for CASSQLLGNEQFF.

The rearrangement uses TRBV7-9 and TRBJ1-2, with 7 bases fitting TRBD1. The V and J ends lost 2 bases and 8 bases, in that order; junction bases with no gene match: 17. The germline CDR1 and CDR2 sequences are SEHNR and FQNEAQ (reference sequence). The CDR3 covers 17 residues. CDR3 loop: CASSLNGAGTVAWGYTF. CDR3 in DNA: TGTGCCAGCAGCTTAAATGGGGCGGGGACAGTCGCCTGGGGCTACACCTTC. Complete variable domain (other parts from reference TRBV7-9 and TRBJ1-2): DTGVSQNPRHKITKRGQNVTFRCDPISEHNRLYWYRQTLGQGPEFLTYFQNEAQLEKSRLLSDRFSAERPKGSFSTLEIQRTEQGDSAMYLCASSLNGAGTVAWGYTFGSGTRLTVV.

Concerning this clone itself: An end of the junction differs from the germline gene, which may be a read error. V is TRBV7-9 and J is TRBJ1-1; no firm D call. Germline lookup yields CDR1 SEHNR and CDR2 FQNEAQ (reference sequence). There are 16 residues in the CDR3. CDR3 sequence reads: CSSSLEPSIDTDEAFF. The CDR3 DNA sequence: TGTTCCAGCAGCTTAGAGCCCTCCATTGACACCGACGAAGCTTTCTTT.

This clone was seen a handful of times. The chain is built from TRBV5-4 and TRBJ2-2; D gene uncertain. Per germline, CDR1 SGHNT and CDR2 YYREEE (reference sequence). V was cut by 0 bases and J by 6 bases, with 9 bases left in between. The CDR3 has 14 amino acids. CDR3 protein: CASSLGVSAGELFF. In DNA, the CDR3 is TGTGCCAGCAGCTTGGGTGTGTCGGCCGGGGAGCTGTTTTTT.

The CDR3 nucleotides are TGTGCCTGGAGGATAAGGGGTGGGGTTTCAGGGAACACTGAAGCTTTCTTT. Translated, it gives CAWRIRGGVSGNTEAFF. This chain connects TRBV30 to TRBJ1-1; tentative D call: TRBD1 (5 bases). Trimming cost V 3 bases and J 1 base, with 21 bases left between them. In germline, CDR1 is GTSNPN, CDR2 SVGIG (reference sequence). The CDR3 totals 17 residues. Together with reference TRBV30 and TRBJ1-1, the CDR3 gives the full variable domain: SQTIHQWPATLVQPVGSPLSLECTVEGTSNPNLYWYRQAAGRGLQLLFYSVGIGQISSEVPQNLSASRPQDRQFILSSKKLLLSDSGFYLCAWRIRGGVSGNTEAFFGQGTRLTVV.

V and J are TRBV7-6 and TRBJ2-1, with 9 bases identical to TRBD1. Germline V gene lookup returns CDR1 SGHVS and CDR2 FNYEAQ. The CDR3 covers 13 residues. The junction had 11 bases not matched to a gene; V was cut back by 5 bases and J by 15 bases. CDR3 residues: CASSTGQGTKGFF. The DNA for the CDR3 is TGTGCCAGCAGCACTGGACAGGGGACAAAGGGGTTCTTC.

This chain connects TRBV10-3 to TRBJ1-1; 7 bases line up with TRBD1. The CDR3 is 14 amino acids. Germline V gives CDR1 ENHRY, CDR2 SYGVKD. J gave up 5 bases and V 7 bases, and 10 bases lay outside the gene matches. The CDR3 DNA sequence: TGTGCCATCACCGAACAGGGGATCGAAACTGAAGCTTTCTTT. This encodes CAITEQGIETEAFF.

This chain uses TRBV7-6 with TRBJ2-5; D gene unclear. The V end lost 5 bases, the J end lost 2 bases, and 3 bases lay between the germline ends. In germline, CDR1 is SGHVS, CDR2 FNYEAQ. The CDR3 length is 11 residues. CDR3 nucleotides: TGTGCCAGCAGCATACAAGAGACCCAGTACTTC. As protein: CASSIQETQYF. Variable domain in full (rest from reference TRBV7-6 and TRBJ2-5): GAGVSQSPRYKVTKRGQDVALRCDPISGHVSLYWYRQALGQGPEFLTYFNYEAQQDKSGLPNDRFSAERPEGSISTLTIQRTEQRDSAMYRCASSIQETQYFGPGTRLLVL.

The chain recombines TRBV9 with TRBJ1-1; no definite D call. CDR1 and CDR2 from the germline V gene are SGDLS and YYNGEE. The length of the CDR3 is 14 residues. Trimming took off 4 bases at V and 1 base at J, with 11 bases between the two ends. The CDR3 reads CASSPEPWNTEAFF. For the CDR3, the DNA is TGTGCCAGCAGCCCCGAGCCGTGGAACACTGAAGCTTTCTTT. The full variable domain, with the rest looked up from reference TRBV9 and TRBJ1-1, is DSGVTQTPKHLITATGQRVTLRCSPRSGDLSVYWYQQSLDQGLQFLIQYYNGEERAKGNILERFSAQQFPDLHSELNLSSLELGDSALYFCASSPEPWNTEAFFGQGTRLTVV.

This clone was seen once. The rearrangement links TRBV9 to TRBJ2-2, with a tentative D call TRBD1 (6 bases). CDR1 and CDR2 from the germline V gene are SGDLS and YYNGEE. The V end lost 3 bases, the J end lost 2 bases, and 8 bases lay between the germline ends. The CDR3 has 14 residues. This CDR3 reads CASSGGLNTGELFF. The CDR3 bases are TGTGCCAGCAGCGGGGGGCTAAACACCGGGGAGCTGTTTTTT.

This rearrangement joins TRBV5-1 to TRBJ2-1; 7 bases are shared with TRBD2. Germline V gene lookup returns CDR1 SGHRS and CDR2 YFSETQ. The CDR3 covers 15 residues. With 3 bases clipped from V and 0 bases from J, the junction kept 3 bases outside the gene matches. The CDR3 DNA reads as TGCGCCAGCAGCTGGCGGGGGAGCTCCTACAATGAGCAGTTCTTC. As protein: CASSWRGSSYNEQFF. The whole variable domain, filled in from reference TRBV5-1 and TRBJ2-1, reads KAGVTQTPRYLIKTRGQQVTLSCSPISGHRSVSWYQQTPGQGLQFLFEYFSETQRNKGNFPGRFSGRQFSNSRSEMNVSTLELGDSALYLCASSWRGSSYNEQFFGPGTRLTVL.

The chain is built from TRBV2 and TRBJ2-1; 7 positions match TRBD2. V shed 5 bases and J 5 bases; nucleotides not matched to a gene: 6. The CDR3 is made up of 14 amino acids. The germline V gene has CDR1 SNHLY and CDR2 FYNNEI. The CDR3 coding sequence is TGTGCCAGCAGTTGGGAGGGACCCAACAATGAGCAGTTCTTC. This codes for CASSWEGPNNEQFF.

The CDR3 protein is CASSPTTRTESGYGYTF. Here the CDR3 DNA reads TGCGCCAGCAGCCCAACAACTAGGACAGAGTCTGGCTATGGCTACACCTTC. The chain has TRBV4-1 and TRBJ1-2, with D possibly TRBD1 on 6 matching bases. The V and J ends lost 4 bases and 4 bases respectively, with 22 bases between them. CDR3 length: 17 amino acids. Germline assignment: CDR1 MGHRA and CDR2 YSYEKL.

The chain employs TRBV4-3 and TRBJ2-7, with 7 bases fitting TRBD1. Germline assignment: CDR1 LGHNA and CDR2 YSLEER. The length of the CDR3 is 15 residues. The ends lost 1 base at V and 3 bases at J; junction bases unmatched: 6. The chain's CDR3 is CASSQGTRQGYEQYF. DNA of the CDR3: TGCGCCAGCAGCCAAGGTACGAGACAGGGCTACGAGCAGTACTTC.

In regard to this clone: The same CDR3 can be traced to other DNA sequences in this sample. The V gene is TRBV30, the J gene TRBJ1-3, with D tentatively TRBD1 (5 bases). In germline, CDR1 is GTSNPN, CDR2 SVGIG (reference sequence). CDR3 length equals 14 residues. Trimming pared 0 bases from V and 4 bases from J, leaving 10 bases between. The CDR3, as DNA: TGTGCCTGGAGTGTAGGAGGGGTGGGAAACACCATATATTTT. Amino acids: CAWSVGGVGNTIYF.

A few counts support this clone. The chain is built from TRBV27 and TRBJ2-1, with 8 bases lining up with TRBD1. Per the germline V gene, CDR1 is MNHEY and CDR2 is SMNVEV (reference sequence). The CDR3 spans 14 residues. The J segment lost 8 bases and the V segment lost 3 bases, leaving 6 bases of the junction unmatched. As DNA, the CDR3 is TGTGCCAGCAGTTTTTATCAGGGGGCTTATGAGCAGTTCTTC. Translation: CASSFYQGAYEQFF.

CDR3: CASSSLSHRELYSYEQYF. The DNA for the CDR3 is TGTGCCAGCAGTTCGCTATCCCACAGGGAACTGTATTCCTACGAGCAGTACTTC. The V call is TRBV28, the J call TRBJ2-7, with D possibly matching TRBD1 (6 bases). The CDR3 has 18 amino acids. Per the germline V gene, CDR1 is MDHEN and CDR2 is SYDVKM. Trimming cost V 4 bases and J 1 base, with 23 bases left between them.

The rearrangement links TRBV6-1 to TRBJ1-4; D gene unclear. Germline V lookup: CDR1 MNHNS, CDR2 SASEGT. V was clipped by 4 bases and J by 11 bases, with 14 bases between them. The CDR3 extends over 13 amino acids. The chain's CDR3 is CASSAPGTEKLFF. DNA of the CDR3: TGTGCCAGCAGTGCTCCGGGTACCGAGAAACTGTTTTTT.

This sequence joins TRBV4-2 and TRBJ1-2; D unresolved. The CDR3 is made up of 15 amino acids. Germline CDR1 is LGHNA and CDR2 is YNFKEQ. V was shortened by 0 bases and J by 8 bases, with 16 bases between the two germline ends. The CDR3 DNA reads TGTGCCAGCAGCCAAGACAATGACTTCCCCCGGGGCTACACCTTC. Its protein product is CASSQDNDFPRGYTF.

V is TRBV6-4 and J is TRBJ2-5; 12 nucleotides match TRBD2. The length of the CDR3 is 17 residues. The V and J ends lost 5 bases and 3 bases, in that order; junction bases with no gene match: 10. The germline CDR1 and CDR2 sequences are MRHNA and SNTAGT. CDR3 region: CASSSTSGGSNEETQYF. In DNA form, the CDR3 reads TGTGCCAGCAGTTCGACTAGCGGGGGCTCCAATGAAGAGACCCAGTACTTC.

The genes are TRBV13 and TRBJ2-2; D remains unclear. Trimming shortened V by 0 bases and J by 7 bases, and 12 bases separated the two germline ends. The CDR3 is made up of 15 amino acids. Germline V gives CDR1 PRHDT, CDR2 FYEKMQ (reference sequence). CDR3 bases: TGTGCCAGCAGCTTAGGTTCGGGTCGCATCGGGGAGCTGTTTTTT. Amino acids: CASSLGSGRIGELFF.

The V call is TRBV5-1, the J call TRBJ2-3, with 9 bases that match TRBD2. CDR1 and CDR2 (germline): SGHRS, YFSETQ. V trimming: 2 bases; J trimming: 4 bases; junction bases outside the gene matches: 2. This CDR3 has 14 residues. In DNA, the CDR3 is TGCGCCAGCAGCTTAGTAGCGGGGGCAGATACGCAGTATTTT. Its protein product is CASSLVAGADTQYF.

J is TRBJ1-2 and V is TRBV7-2, with 12 bases that match TRBD1. Germline-derived CDR1 and CDR2 are SGHTA and FQGNSA. Unmatched junction bases numbered 7, after V lost 5 bases and J lost 9 bases. The CDR3 totals 14 residues. CDR3 bases: TGTGCCAGCAGCCCCCAGGGACAGGGGGCACGCTACACCTTC. Amino acid sequence: CASSPQGQGARYTF.

This clone was seen once. The genes are TRBV7-2 and TRBJ1-3, with unresolved D. This CDR3 is built from 13 residues. Germline CDR1 and CDR2: SGHTA and FQGNSA. Trimming took off 6 bases at V and 4 bases at J, with 10 bases between the two ends. CDR3 sequence: CASSGLRGNTIYF. CDR3 bases: TGTGCCAGCAGTGGCCTCCGAGGAAACACCATATATTTT.